These 21 T cell receptor beta chains were all obtained from the same sample, sequenced in a study of Graves' ophthalmopathy and Graves' hyperthyroidism. RNA transcripts yielded amplified TCR beta CDR3 regions. HTBI primers were employed in first-round RT-PCR, then a second-round multiplex PCR followed. TCRdb re-analysed the multiplex PCR reads in MiXCR, keeping a single row per CDR3 protein. In the table there are over 650,000 distinct CDR3 sequences, approximately 39% of which are singletons. Sequencing was done on a sample of peripheral blood. The receptors derive from an adult man with Graves' ophthalmopathy.

This clonotype occurred many times. The V call is TRBV7-9, the J call TRBJ1-1; possibly TRBD1 for D (5 bases). Germline V gene sequence: CDR1 SEHNR, CDR2 FQNEAQ (reference sequence). The CDR3 has 15 residues. V was shortened by 5 bases and J by 5 bases, with 18 bases between the two germline ends. The CDR3 loop reads CASSQDYQGETEAFF. DNA of the CDR3: TGTGCCAGCAGCCAAGACTATCAGGGAGAAACTGAAGCTTTCTTT.

The V and J genes are TRBV10-3 and TRBJ1-5, with D hard to call. Germline V gives CDR1 ENHRY, CDR2 SYGVKD. The length of the CDR3 is 15 residues. V was cut by 3 bases and J by 3 bases, with 12 bases left in between. CDR3 residues: CAISELHRANQPQHF. The CDR3 bases are TGTGCCATCAGTGAATTGCATCGGGCCAATCAGCCCCAGCATTTT.

V usage is TRBV25-1 and J usage is TRBJ2-5; D might be TRBD1 (6 bases). Germline CDR1 MGHDK, CDR2 SYGVNS. This CDR3 is built from 15 residues. The ends were cut back, 2 bases at V and 4 bases at J, with 14 bases in the middle. CDR3 residues: CASSEGQGPAETQYF. In nucleotides, the CDR3 is TGTGCCAGCAGTGAAGGCCAGGGGCCCGCAGAGACCCAGTACTTC.

This clonotype came up many times. V gene TRBV12-3 or TRBV12-4 combines with J gene TRBJ1-1; TRBD1 matches 8 bases. The CDR3 runs to 14 residues. J gave up 1 base and V 6 bases, and 4 bases lay outside the gene matches. CDR3 loop: CASRPGTGNTEAFF. The CDR3, as DNA: TGTGCCAGCAGACCTGGGACAGGGAACACTGAAGCTTTCTTT.

This clonotype occurred many times. The V and J genes are TRBV4-3 and TRBJ2-5; D ambiguous. The CDR3 spans 15 residues. The germline gives CDR1 LGHNA, CDR2 YSLEER. V was clipped by 1 base and J by 1 base, with 10 bases between them. The CDR3 DNA follows: TGCGCCAGCAGCCAAGGCGAGCACATCCAAGAGACCCAGTACTTC. Its protein is CASSQGEHIQETQYF.

This rearrangement joins TRBV19 to TRBJ1-2; TRBD1 agrees at 10 bases. The CDR3 has 16 amino acids. The trim removed 5 bases at V and 8 bases at J, leaving 14 bases unmatched. Germline CDR1 and CDR2: LNHDA and SQIVND (reference sequence). The CDR3 DNA is TGTGCCAGTAGTGCGACCGGGACAGGGGCGGCGGCGGGCTACACCTTC. Translating it yields CASSATGTGAAAGYTF.

There are many counts of this clonotype. The chain is built from TRBV7-2 and TRBJ2-2; no clear D. Trimming cost V 1 base and J 7 bases, with 13 bases left between them. Germline V gene sequence: CDR1 SGHTA, CDR2 FQGNSA. This CDR3 comprises 15 residues. CDR3 DNA: TGTGCCAGCAGCTTAGACTTAGCTCTGGGCGGGGAGCTGTTTTTT. The encoded protein is CASSLDLALGGELFF.

This clonotype has ten or more counts. The rearrangement links TRBV9 to TRBJ2-2; 10 bases match TRBD1. The CDR3 extends over 16 amino acids. Trimming at V came to 4 bases and at J to 6 bases, leaving 9 bases not matched to a gene. Germline CDR1 is SGDLS and CDR2 is YYNGEE. The CDR3 bases are TGTGCCAGCAGCCCCGCCGGGACAGGGGCGTCCGGGGAGCTGTTTTTT. Protein: CASSPAGTGASGELFF.

The CDR3 region has the DNA TGTGCCAGCAGTTACCGATACGACAATGAAAAACTGTTTTTT. Translated: CASSYRYDNEKLFF. The rearrangement uses TRBV6-5 and TRBJ1-4; D unclear. Between the trimmed V and J ends, which lost 2 bases and 5 bases, there was a span of 9 bases. Looked up from germline, CDR1 is MNHEY and CDR2 is SVGAGI. CDR3 length equals 14 residues.

The chain carries TRBV5-6 and TRBJ2-7, with TRBD1 as a possible D gene (6 bases). The CDR3 totals 13 residues. Trimming removed 0 bases from V and 5 bases from J, with 9 bases in between. CDR1 and CDR2 (germline): SGHDT, YYEEEE. In DNA form, the CDR3 reads TGTGCCAGCAGCTTGGCAGAGGGGGACGAGCAGTACTTC. Protein product: CASSLAEGDEQYF.

The rearrangement links TRBV29-1 to TRBJ2-7, with 10 bases lining up with TRBD1. Germline loops: CDR1 SQVTM, CDR2 ANQGSEA. This CDR3 is built from 13 residues. Trimming removed 8 bases from V and 4 bases from J; junction bases left unmatched: 8. The CDR3 loop reads CSQDRDRGYEQYF. The CDR3 DNA is TGCAGCCAAGATCGGGACAGGGGTTACGAGCAGTACTTC.

V usage is TRBV29-1 and J usage is TRBJ1-2; D is perhaps TRBD1 (6 bases). CDR1 is SQVTM and CDR2 is ANQGSEA in the germline V gene. The CDR3 spans 15 residues. Trimming removed 5 bases at V and 4 bases at J, with 20 bases between. CDR3 protein: CSVHRQAQGFYGYTF. CDR3 nucleotides: TGCAGCGTTCACAGACAGGCCCAAGGGTTCTATGGCTACACCTTC.

This clonotype was observed a few times. The CDR3 protein is CASSQGGREAQPQHF. The CDR3 region has the DNA TGTGCCAGCAGCCAAGGGGGCAGGGAGGCTCAGCCCCAGCATTTT. The chain is built from TRBV3-1 and TRBJ1-5; TRBD1 is a possible D gene (5 bases). The germline CDR1 and CDR2 sequences are LGHDT and YNNKEL (reference sequence). V was clipped by 1 base and J by 6 bases, with 13 bases between them. The length of the CDR3 is 15 residues. Together with reference TRBV3-1 and TRBJ1-5, the CDR3 gives the full variable domain: DTAVSQTPKYLVTQMGNDKSIKCEQNLGHDTMYWYKQDSKKFLKIMFSYNNKELIINETVPNRFSPKSPDKAHLNLHINSLELGDSAVYFCASSQGGREAQPQHFGDGTRLSIL.

This clonotype has at least ten counts. The gene calls are TRBV12-3 or TRBV12-4 and TRBJ2-5; 8 bases agree with TRBD1. Trimming took 6 bases from V and 5 from J; bases not matched to a gene: 5. The CDR3 is 13 amino acids. The CDR3 reads CASSPGGLETQYF. In nucleotides, the CDR3 is TGTGCCAGCAGCCCAGGGGGCTTGGAGACCCAGTACTTC.

The V and J genes are TRBV29-1 and TRBJ1-6; 7 bases are shared with TRBD1. The CDR3 consists of 10 residues. The V gene's germline CDR1 is SQVTM and CDR2 ANQGSEA. The V gene end was trimmed by 7 bases and the J gene end by 15 bases; junction bases not matched to a gene: 6. This CDR3 is CSGSWTGLHF. The CDR3 nucleotides read TGCAGCGGTTCTTGGACAGGCCTCCACTTT.

This clonotype came up many times. The chain uses TRBV19 and TRBJ1-4; 10 bases are a match to TRBD1. Germline CDR1 LNHDA, CDR2 SQIVND (reference sequence). CDR3 size: 14 residues. J gave up 5 bases and V 9 bases, and 6 bases lay outside the gene matches. In DNA form, the CDR3 reads TGTGCCAGCAGCCGGGGACAGGGGAATGAAAAACTGTTTTTT. Translation gives CASSRGQGNEKLFF.

In this sample, this clonotype turned up a few times. The chain joins TRBV9 to TRBJ2-7, with D maybe TRBD2 (6 bases). CDR3 length equals 14 residues. V dropped 1 base and J dropped 6 bases, with 14 bases sitting between them. Per the germline V gene, CDR1 is SGDLS and CDR2 is YYNGEE. The CDR3 spells CASSVNPGGSEQYF. In DNA, the CDR3 is TGTGCCAGCAGCGTAAATCCCGGGGGTTCCGAGCAGTACTTC.

CDR3 nucleotide sequence: TGTGCCAGCAAAACTGTCTATGGCTACACCTTC. This gives the protein CASKTVYGYTF. The rearrangement uses TRBV2 and TRBJ1-2; D unclear. Germline V gene sequence: CDR1 SNHLY, CDR2 FYNNEI. Between the trimmed V and J ends, which lost 7 bases and 4 bases, there was a span of 7 bases. This CDR3 comprises 11 residues. The full variable domain, completed using reference TRBV2 and TRBJ1-2, is EPEVTQTPSHQVTQMGQEVILRCVPISNHLYFYWYRQILGQKVEFLVSFYNNEISEKSEIFDDQFSVERPDGSNFTLKIRSTKLEDSAMYFCASKTVYGYTFGSGTRLTVV.

The chain recombines TRBV7-8 with TRBJ1-2; D unresolved. Germline-derived CDR1 and CDR2 are SGHVS and FQNEAQ. Between the trimmed V and J ends, which lost 6 bases and 8 bases, there was a span of 22 bases. The CDR3 spans 15 residues. CDR3 loop: CASREVDGPKEGYTF. CDR3 nucleotides: TGTGCCAGCAGGGAGGTGGACGGACCCAAGGAAGGCTACACCTTC.

This clonotype appeared many times. J is TRBJ1-4 and V is TRBV7-9; 7 bases are a match to TRBD1. Germline V CDR1 and CDR2: SEHNR, FQNEAQ (reference sequence). V shed 1 base, J shed 8 bases, and the junction held 4 bases outside the gene matches. This CDR3 has 14 residues. The chain's CDR3 is CASSLVQGEEKLFF. CDR3 nucleotides: TGTGCCAGCAGCTTAGTCCAGGGGGAGGAAAAACTGTTTTTT.

This chain links TRBV7-2 with TRBJ2-7; perhaps TRBD2 as D (7 bases). The germline V gene has CDR1 SGHTA and CDR2 FQGNSA. CDR3 size: 16 residues. The V and J ends lost 4 bases and 5 bases respectively, with 21 bases between them. CDR3 DNA sequence: TGTGCCAGCAGCTCCTACGGGGGGCAGGGGTCCGACGAGCAGTACTTC. Translating gives CASSSYGGQGSDEQYF.